This T cell receptor beta chain was observed in a study of CD8 T cells in Susac syndrome (dated by TCRdb to the late 2010s). About the investigation overall: Repertoire sequencing was used to test whether CD8+ T cell activation and differentiation in Susac syndrome was antigen driven. Broader findings and caveats from the paper: The number of individuals in the TCR sequencing and HLA analysis was recognized as being relatively small.

RNA was extracted using the RNeasy kit, and roughly 0.45 to 1 microgram was reverse transcribed with random hexamers. The immunoSEQ multiplex PCR assay, covering 54 Vbeta and 13 Jbeta segments, was used to amplify TCR beta CDR3 regions. PCR amplification bias was corrected using a synthetic template baseline for primer optimization and computational correction. On the study's bioinformatics: Reads were annotated to V, D and J genes per IMGT and analyzed with immunoSEQ Analyzer, keeping only productive sequences. Clonality was calculated as one minus the Shannon entropy normalized by log2 of the number of productive unique sequences. For each patient and control, public and private clones were evaluated among the 100 most prevalent clones. Clones were defined as Susac-specific if absent from the healthy and MS cohorts, from 900 to 1,300 published viral clones and from other ImmuneACCESS disease sequences. Clones were called with MiXCR by TCRdb after fastp trimmed the public reads at Q25, and only in-frame beta chains were retained. Each entry merges the rows of one CDR3 protein and shows their most common DNA and genes. The V and J calls follow TCRdb's processing rather than the paper's. A total of about 130,000 distinct CDR3 sequences appear in this sample, around 94% of them only once. 0.085% to 0.09% of the sample is in the top ten clones.

Note on this clonotype: Its antigen specificity is not known. Per-base quality was not reported, and no clone a single base away is much larger than it.

V was cut back by 3 bases and J by 3 bases, leaving a gap of 36 bases between them. Per the germline V gene, SQVTM is the CDR1 and ANQGSEA is the CDR2. The CDR3 has 22 amino acids, counting the end cysteine and phenylalanine. The retained sequence is limited to the CDR3, 66 bases, with the frame set at the first base. Peripheral blood CD8+ and CD4+ T cells from healthy donors, Susac syndrome patients and multiple sclerosis patients were profiled using high-throughput TCR beta sequencing. Healthy donors were age- and sex-matched controls. Bulk CD8+ and CD4+ T cells were purified by magnetic negative isolation, while CD8+ TEMRA cells were enriched using FACS. Blood was collected in EDTA tubes and processed within 24 hours, with PBMCs isolated through density gradient centrifugation. PBMCs intended for TCR sequencing were cryopreserved in liquid nitrogen and were subsequently thawed in a 37 degrees C water bath. The sorted or isolated CD4+, CD8+ and CD8+ TEMRA cells had a purity of 90% or higher.

The receptor's source is a human donor in good health. The sequenced sample was CD4+ T cells from PBMCs. The V and J genes are TRBV29-1 and TRBJ2-1; the D gene assignment is perhaps TRBD1 or TRBD2, with each matching 6 bases. For the CDR3, the sequence is CSVDGGTPLGSTSRGYYNEQFF. The DNA reads TGCAGCGTTGACGGAGGGACTCCGCTAGGATCGACTTCAAGGGGGTACTACAATGAGCAGTTCTTC.